The 18 T cell receptor beta chains below all came from one sample that was sequenced in a study of pediatric ulcerative colitis. Clones were read by immunoSEQ multiplex PCR, and TCRdb kept only the in-frame ones, dropping some. The sample includes tens of thousands of clones, 77% of them seen just once. The source material was blood. These receptors were taken from a boy between 10 and 17 years old with moderate ulcerative colitis.

The chain couples TRBV6-1 to TRBJ1-1; a weak D match, TRBD1 (6 bases). The CDR3 has 14 residues. V dropped 7 bases and J dropped 1 base, with 13 bases sitting between them. From germline, CDR1 is MNHNS and CDR2 SASEGT. This chain's CDR3 is CASMKTGENTEAFF. CDR3 nucleotides: TGTGCCAGCATGAAGACAGGAGAGAACACTGAAGCTTTCTTT.

The chain carries TRBV5-5 and TRBJ1-2; maybe TRBD1 (6 bases). Germline CDR1 SGHKS, CDR2 YYEKEE (reference sequence). With 4 bases removed from V and 4 bases from J, the gap between germline ends came to 23 bases. The CDR3 is 17 residues long. The CDR3 sequence: CASSIGGLYQGSYGYTF. In nucleotides, the CDR3 is TGTGCCAGCAGCATTGGGGGGCTCTATCAAGGTTCCTATGGCTACACCTTC.

The chain links TRBV2 to TRBJ2-1; D is perhaps TRBD2 (6 bases). With 7 bases removed from V and 6 bases from J, the gap between germline ends came to 22 bases. CDR3 length: 16 amino acids. Germline CDR1 reads SNHLY; CDR2 reads FYNNEI. CDR3 region: CASTQLRTNPGNEQFF. The CDR3 nucleotides are TGTGCCAGCACCCAACTGCGGACTAATCCGGGCAATGAGCAGTTCTTC.

This chain connects TRBV4-1 to TRBJ1-5; TRBD1 matches at 10 bases. The germline V gene encodes CDR1 MGHRA and CDR2 YSYEKL. The CDR3 spans 18 residues. With V trimmed by 3 bases and J by 0 bases, 8 bases remained unmatched. The CDR3 reads CASSHDEGDRGSNQPQHF. CDR3 DNA sequence: TGCGCCAGCAGCCACGACGAGGGGGACAGGGGTAGCAATCAGCCCCAGCATTTT.

This clone was counted only a few times. The CDR3 sequence: CASSPGASVYEQYF. The DNA for the CDR3 is TGTGCCAGCAGCCCGGGCGCCTCCGTCTACGAGCAGTACTTC. The V gene is TRBV5-6, the J gene TRBJ2-7, with D unresolved. The length of the CDR3 is 14 residues. Trimming took 4 bases from V and 3 from J, leaving 14 bases between them. Germline loops: CDR1 SGHDT, CDR2 YYEEEE.

This clone has a handful of counts. The chain couples TRBV7-6 to TRBJ2-7, with 9 bases that match TRBD1. The CDR3 totals 14 residues. CDR1 and CDR2 (germline): SGHVS, FNYEAQ. V dropped 0 bases and J dropped 7; count of bases not matched to a gene: 4. The CDR3: CASSLAHRGREQYF. The CDR3 region has the DNA TGTGCCAGCAGCTTAGCTCACAGGGGGCGGGAGCAGTACTTC.

This clone came up once. This chain uses TRBV11-2 with TRBJ2-7; D gene uncertain. Germline V lookup: CDR1 SGHAT, CDR2 FQNNGV. This CDR3 is built from 11 residues. Trimming stripped 5 bases from V and 4 bases from J, with 6 bases between. The CDR3 DNA follows: TGTGCCAGCAGCCATCGATACGAGCAGTACTTC. Protein: CASSHRYEQYF.

V usage is TRBV9 and J usage is TRBJ1-1; 10 bases are shared with TRBD1. V gave up 6 bases and J gave up 0 bases; unmatched junction bases: 11. CDR3 length equals 17 residues. Germline loops: CDR1 SGDLS, CDR2 YYNGEE. In nucleotides, the CDR3 is TGTGCCAGCACTCAGTTTGGGACAGGGGTCATGAACACTGAAGCTTTCTTT. Protein sequence: CASTQFGTGVMNTEAFF.

The chain employs TRBV6-1 and TRBJ2-2, with D maybe TRBD2 (5 bases). V lost 4 bases to trimming and J lost 6 bases, with 18 bases between them. The CDR3 loop spans 16 amino acids. CDR1 MNHNS and CDR2 SASEGT come from the germline V gene. CDR3: CASSVNEPRGSGELFF. For the CDR3, the DNA is TGTGCCAGCAGTGTCAATGAGCCTCGGGGTTCCGGGGAGCTGTTTTTT.

This chain joins TRBV5-1 and TRBJ2-1, with 8 bases aligning to TRBD1. CDR3 length: 17 residues. The junction had 19 bases not matched to a gene; V was cut back by 5 bases and J by 9 bases. Germline CDR1 and CDR2: SGHRS and YFSETQ. The CDR3 is CASSLPRGQGSAIEQFF. DNA of the CDR3: TGCGCCAGCAGTTTGCCCAGGGGGCAAGGTAGCGCCATTGAGCAGTTCTTC.

The chain is built from TRBV7-8 and TRBJ2-5, with D perhaps matching TRBD2 (5 bases). Germline V lookup: CDR1 SGHVS, CDR2 FQNEAQ. This CDR3 region has 15 residues. Trimming shortened V by 4 bases and J by 4 bases, and 16 bases separated the two germline ends. CDR3 DNA: TGTGCCAGCAGCTCCTGGGAGACCCCCGGAGAGACCCAGTACTTC. Protein: CASSSWETPGETQYF.

This clone was found once. The chain combines TRBV9 with TRBJ2-5; perhaps TRBD1 as D (5 bases). The V gene lost 0 bases and the J gene lost 3 bases, with 12 bases spanning the gap. The CDR3 is 15 amino acids. CDR1 is SGDLS and CDR2 is YYNGEE in the germline V gene. The CDR3 DNA reads as TGTGCCAGCAGCGTAGGAATACAGGAAAAAGAGACCCAGTACTTC. The encoded protein is CASSVGIQEKETQYF.

The chain carries TRBV4-1 and TRBJ2-7; TRBD1 agrees at 10 bases. The CDR3 runs to 15 residues. The ends lost 6 bases at V and 5 bases at J; junction bases unmatched: 10. Per the germline V gene, CDR1 is MGHRA and CDR2 is YSYEKL. The CDR3 loop is CASSHLGQGGDEQYF. CDR3 nucleotide sequence: TGCGCCAGCAGTCACCTTGGACAGGGGGGAGACGAGCAGTACTTC.

The rearrangement links TRBV13 to TRBJ2-7, with 10 bases fitting TRBD2. The germline V gene encodes CDR1 PRHDT and CDR2 FYEKMQ (reference sequence). The CDR3 totals 14 residues. V was pared by 8 bases and J by 2 bases, with 6 bases of the junction left unmatched. CDR3 DNA sequence: TGTGCCAGCTCCATCGGACTAGCGGCCTACGAGCAGTACTTC. Residues: CASSIGLAAYEQYF.

The chain recombines TRBV7-3 with TRBJ2-7; D is undetermined. The germline CDR1 and CDR2 sequences are SGHTA and FQGTGA. The CDR3 is 13 residues long. V was cut by 10 bases and J by 0 bases, with 13 bases left in between. The CDR3 is CATSRAGSYEQYF. In nucleotides, the CDR3 is TGTGCCACATCTCGGGCTGGCTCCTACGAGCAGTACTTC.

The rearrangement uses TRBV11-3 and TRBJ2-3; D possibly corresponds to TRBD2 (6 bases). With 5 bases removed from V and 7 bases from J, the gap between germline ends came to 10 bases. The length of the CDR3 is 12 residues. CDR1 is SGHNT and CDR2 is YENEEA in the germline V gene. The CDR3 DNA is TGTGCCAGCAGCCTTGCGGGGCATACGCAGTATTTT. It is translated as CASSLAGHTQYF.

V gene TRBV18 combines with J gene TRBJ2-7; D might be TRBD1 or TRBD2, each matching 5 bases. The germline V and J ends were trimmed by 3 bases and 3 bases, with 15 bases remaining between them. CDR1 and CDR2 from the germline V gene are KGHSH and LQKENI. This CDR3 region has 15 residues. The CDR3: CASSPQGTENYEQYF. As DNA, the CDR3 is TGTGCCAGCTCACCCCAAGGGACGGAAAACTACGAGCAGTACTTC.

J is TRBJ2-7 and V is TRBV5-1, with D hard to call. Germline CDR1 reads SGHRS; CDR2 reads YFSETQ. V shed 4 bases and J shed 0 bases, with 11 bases lying between them. The CDR3 extends over 14 amino acids. CDR3 amino acids: CASSVADPSYEQYF. CDR3 in DNA: TGCGCCAGCAGCGTGGCAGACCCCTCCTACGAGCAGTACTTC.